Sequencing of this T cell receptor beta chain was carried out in a study of early T cells in non-severe SARS-CoV-2 infection. On the study more broadly: Sequencing input comprised bulk RNA from unsorted whole blood; chain pairing was not available.

This clonotype was observed a few times. TCRdb reprocessed the 5' RACE reads via MiXCR and lists one record per CDR3 protein. The sample shows 70,000 to 95,000 distinct CDR3 sequences, more than 13% of them seen only once. Looked up from germline, CDR1 is SGHRS and CDR2 is YFSETQ. V was shortened by 4 bases and J by 1 base, with 11 bases between the two germline ends. This CDR3 has 14 residues. This sequence joins TRBV5-1 and TRBJ2-5, with a weak D call TRBD1 (6 bases). The source is an adult who was a healthcare worker with PCR-confirmed SARS-CoV-2 infection or an uninfected control (not recorded which). The sequenced material came from whole blood. CDR3 sequence reads: CASSHPGVQETQYF. CDR3 DNA: TGCGCCAGCAGCCACCCAGGGGTCCAAGAGACCCAGTACTTC.